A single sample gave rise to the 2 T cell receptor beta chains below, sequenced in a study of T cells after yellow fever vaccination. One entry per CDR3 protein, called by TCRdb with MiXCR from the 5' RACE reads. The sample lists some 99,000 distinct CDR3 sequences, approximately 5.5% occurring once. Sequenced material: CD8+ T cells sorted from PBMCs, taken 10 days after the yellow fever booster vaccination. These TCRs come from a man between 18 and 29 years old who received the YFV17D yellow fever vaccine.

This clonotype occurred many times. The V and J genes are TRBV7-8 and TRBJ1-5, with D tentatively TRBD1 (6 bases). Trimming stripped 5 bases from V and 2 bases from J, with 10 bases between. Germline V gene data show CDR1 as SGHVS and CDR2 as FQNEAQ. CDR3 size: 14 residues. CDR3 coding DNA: TGTGCCAGCAGCATATCAGGGGGCAATCAGCCCCAGCATTTT. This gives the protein CASSISGGNQPQHF.

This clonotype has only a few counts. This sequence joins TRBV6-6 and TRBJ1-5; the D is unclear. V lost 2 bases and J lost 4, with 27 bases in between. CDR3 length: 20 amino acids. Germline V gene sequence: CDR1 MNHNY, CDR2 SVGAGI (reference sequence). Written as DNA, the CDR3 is TGTGCCAGCAGTTACCCCGCTTCGTTTCGTATCCCCAGCGGAAATCAGCCCCAGCATTTT. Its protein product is CASSYPASFRIPSGNQPQHF.